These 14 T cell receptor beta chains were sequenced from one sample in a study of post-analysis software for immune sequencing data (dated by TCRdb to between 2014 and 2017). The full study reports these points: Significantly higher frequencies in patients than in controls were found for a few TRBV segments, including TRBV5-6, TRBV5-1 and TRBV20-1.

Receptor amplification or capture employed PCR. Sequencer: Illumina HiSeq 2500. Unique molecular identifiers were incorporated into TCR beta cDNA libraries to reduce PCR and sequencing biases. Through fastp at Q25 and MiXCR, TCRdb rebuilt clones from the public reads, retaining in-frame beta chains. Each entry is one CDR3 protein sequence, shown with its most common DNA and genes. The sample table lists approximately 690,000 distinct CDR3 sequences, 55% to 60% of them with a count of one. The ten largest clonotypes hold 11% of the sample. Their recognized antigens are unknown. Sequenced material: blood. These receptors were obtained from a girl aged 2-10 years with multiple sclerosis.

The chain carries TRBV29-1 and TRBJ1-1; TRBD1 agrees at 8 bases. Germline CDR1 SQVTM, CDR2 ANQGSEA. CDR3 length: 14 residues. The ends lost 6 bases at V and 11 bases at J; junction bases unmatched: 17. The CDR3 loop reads CSVTIGQGATKAFF. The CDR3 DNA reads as TGCAGCGTCACTATTGGACAGGGCGCCACCAAGGCTTTCTTT.

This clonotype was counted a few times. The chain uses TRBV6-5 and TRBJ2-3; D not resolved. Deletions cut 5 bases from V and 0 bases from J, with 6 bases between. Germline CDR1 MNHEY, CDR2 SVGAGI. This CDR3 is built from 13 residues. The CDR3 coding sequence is TGTGCCAGCAGTATCGCTAGCACAGATACGCAGTATTTT. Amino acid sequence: CASSIASTDTQYF.

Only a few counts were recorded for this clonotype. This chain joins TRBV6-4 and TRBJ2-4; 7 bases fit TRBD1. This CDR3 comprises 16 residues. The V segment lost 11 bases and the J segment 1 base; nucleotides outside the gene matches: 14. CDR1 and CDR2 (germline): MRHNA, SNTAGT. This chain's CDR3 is CAARVRQGWAKNIQYF. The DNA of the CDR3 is TGTGCCGCCCGAGTTAGACAGGGTTGGGCCAAAAACATTCAGTACTTC.

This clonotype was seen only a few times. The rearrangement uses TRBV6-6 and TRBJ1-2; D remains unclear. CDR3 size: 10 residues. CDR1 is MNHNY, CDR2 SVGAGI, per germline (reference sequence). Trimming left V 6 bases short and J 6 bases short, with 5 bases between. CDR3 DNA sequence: TGTGCCAGCAGAGGCAATGGCTACACCTTC. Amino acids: CASRGNGYTF.

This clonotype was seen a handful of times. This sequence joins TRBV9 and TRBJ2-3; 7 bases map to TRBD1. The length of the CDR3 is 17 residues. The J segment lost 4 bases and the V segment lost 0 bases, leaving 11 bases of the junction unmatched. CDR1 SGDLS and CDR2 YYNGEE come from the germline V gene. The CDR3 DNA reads TGTGCCAGCAGCGTAGGAGGTTCAGGGACAGCGTCAGATACGCAGTATTTT. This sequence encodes CASSVGGSGTASDTQYF.

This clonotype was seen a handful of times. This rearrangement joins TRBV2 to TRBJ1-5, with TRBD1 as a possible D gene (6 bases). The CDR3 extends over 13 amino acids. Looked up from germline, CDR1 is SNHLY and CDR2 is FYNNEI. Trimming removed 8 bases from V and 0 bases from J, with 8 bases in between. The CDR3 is CASGTNSNQPQHF. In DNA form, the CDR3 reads TGTGCCAGCGGGACAAATAGCAATCAGCCCCAGCATTTT.

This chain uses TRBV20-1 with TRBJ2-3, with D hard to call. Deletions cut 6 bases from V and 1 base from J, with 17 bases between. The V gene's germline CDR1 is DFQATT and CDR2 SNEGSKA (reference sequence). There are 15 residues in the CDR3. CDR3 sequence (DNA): TGCAGTGCCGCCAGAGCTGTGGGCCGCACAGATACGCAGTATTTT. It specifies CSAARAVGRTDTQYF.

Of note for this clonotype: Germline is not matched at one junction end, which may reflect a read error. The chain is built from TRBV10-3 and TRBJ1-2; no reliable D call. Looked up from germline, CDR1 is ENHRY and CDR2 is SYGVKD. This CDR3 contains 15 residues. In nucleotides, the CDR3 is TGTGCCATCGGTGATTACGACTCCGGCGACTATGGCTACACCTTC. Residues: CAIGDYDSGDYGYTF.

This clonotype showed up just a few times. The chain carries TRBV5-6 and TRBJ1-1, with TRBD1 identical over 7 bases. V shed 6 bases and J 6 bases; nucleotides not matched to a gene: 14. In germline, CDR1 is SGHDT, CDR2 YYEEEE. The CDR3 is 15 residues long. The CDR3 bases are TGTGCCAGCATCAACTTACAGGGGCGGTATGCTGAAGCTTTCTTT. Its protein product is CASINLQGRYAEAFF.

CDR3 sequence: CASSYDEMLRAEAFF. DNA of the CDR3: TGTGCCAGCAGTTACGACGAGATGCTAAGGGCCGAAGCTTTCTTT. The rearrangement joins TRBV6-2 or TRBV6-3 to TRBJ1-1; D gene unclear. Trimming pared 2 bases from V and 8 bases from J, leaving 18 bases between. Germline V gives CDR1 MNHEY, CDR2 SVGEGT. The CDR3 loop spans 15 amino acids.

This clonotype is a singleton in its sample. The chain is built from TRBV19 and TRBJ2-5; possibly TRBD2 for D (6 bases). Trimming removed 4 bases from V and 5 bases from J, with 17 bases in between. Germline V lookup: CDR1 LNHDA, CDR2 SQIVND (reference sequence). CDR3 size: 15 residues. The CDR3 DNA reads TGTGCCAGTAGTACGGGAGTCGGGGATTGGGAGACCCAGTACTTC. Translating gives CASSTGVGDWETQYF.

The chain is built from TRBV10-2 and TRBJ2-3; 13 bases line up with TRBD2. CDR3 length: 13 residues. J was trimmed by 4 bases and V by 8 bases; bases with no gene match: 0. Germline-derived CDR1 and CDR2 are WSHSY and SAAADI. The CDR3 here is CASGLAGADTQYF. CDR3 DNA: TGCGCCAGCGGACTAGCGGGAGCAGATACGCAGTATTTT.

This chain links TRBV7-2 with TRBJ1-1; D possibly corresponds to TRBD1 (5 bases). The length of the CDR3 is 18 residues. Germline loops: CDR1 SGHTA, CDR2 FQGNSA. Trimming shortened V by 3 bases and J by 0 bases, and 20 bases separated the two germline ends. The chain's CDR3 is CASSFRLQSGLMNTEAFF. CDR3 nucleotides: TGTGCCAGCAGCTTCCGCTTGCAATCAGGGCTCATGAACACTGAAGCTTTCTTT.

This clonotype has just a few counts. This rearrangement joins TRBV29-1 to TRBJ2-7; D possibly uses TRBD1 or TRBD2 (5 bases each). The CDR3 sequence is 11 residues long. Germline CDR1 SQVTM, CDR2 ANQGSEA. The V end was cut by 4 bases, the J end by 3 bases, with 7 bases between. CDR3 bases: TGCAGCGTTGGGGGGTACTACGAGCAGTACTTC. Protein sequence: CSVGGYYEQYF.